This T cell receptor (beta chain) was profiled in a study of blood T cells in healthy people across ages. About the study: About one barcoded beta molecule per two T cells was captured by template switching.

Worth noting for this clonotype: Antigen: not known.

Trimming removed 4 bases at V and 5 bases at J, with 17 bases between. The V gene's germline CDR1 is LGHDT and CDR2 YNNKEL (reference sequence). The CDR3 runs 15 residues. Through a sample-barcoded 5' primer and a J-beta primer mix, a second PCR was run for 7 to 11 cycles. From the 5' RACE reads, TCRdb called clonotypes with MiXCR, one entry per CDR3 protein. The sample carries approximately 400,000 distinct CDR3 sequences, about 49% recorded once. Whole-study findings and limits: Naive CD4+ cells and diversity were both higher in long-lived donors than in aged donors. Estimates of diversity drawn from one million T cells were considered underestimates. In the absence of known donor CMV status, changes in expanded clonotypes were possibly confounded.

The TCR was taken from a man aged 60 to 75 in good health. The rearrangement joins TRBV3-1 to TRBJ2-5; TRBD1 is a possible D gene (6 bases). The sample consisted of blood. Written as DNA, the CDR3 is TGTGCCAGCAGCCCGGCCGTACAGGGTGGGGAGACCCAGTACTTC. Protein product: CASSPAVQGGETQYF.